This T cell receptor (beta chain) was retrieved from a study of post-analysis software for immune sequencing data. Every TCR beta cDNA library bore unique molecular identifiers. Starting from about 0.98 to 11 million T cells, the study yielded about 540,000 cDNA molecules. TCRdb reprocessed the PCR reads with MiXCR, giving one entry per CDR3 protein. The repertoire holds roughly 800,000 distinct CDR3 sequences, with roughly half as singletons. This receptor was obtained from a girl aged 10-17 years with multiple sclerosis. The sample consisted of blood.

In DNA, the CDR3 is TGTGCCAGCTCACCAAGGGGACCCATGTCCAAGTCCTACGAGCAGTACTTC. This sequence encodes CASSPRGPMSKSYEQYF. The genes are TRBV18 and TRBJ2-7; D might be TRBD1 or TRBD2, each matching 5 bases. From germline, CDR1 is KGHSH and CDR2 LQKENI. The CDR3 is 17 residues long. The germline V and J ends were trimmed by 2 bases and 1 base, with 18 bases remaining between them.